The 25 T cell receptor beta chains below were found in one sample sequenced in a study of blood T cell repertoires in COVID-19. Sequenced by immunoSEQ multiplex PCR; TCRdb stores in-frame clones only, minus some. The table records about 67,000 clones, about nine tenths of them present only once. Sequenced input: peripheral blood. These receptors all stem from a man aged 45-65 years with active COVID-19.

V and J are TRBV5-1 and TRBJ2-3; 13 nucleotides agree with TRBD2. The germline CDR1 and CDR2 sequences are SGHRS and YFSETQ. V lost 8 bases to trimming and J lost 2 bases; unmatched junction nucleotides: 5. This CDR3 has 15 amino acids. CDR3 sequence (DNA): TGCGCCAGTAGACTAGCGGGAGGAATCACAGATACGCAGTATTTT. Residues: CASRLAGGITDTQYF.

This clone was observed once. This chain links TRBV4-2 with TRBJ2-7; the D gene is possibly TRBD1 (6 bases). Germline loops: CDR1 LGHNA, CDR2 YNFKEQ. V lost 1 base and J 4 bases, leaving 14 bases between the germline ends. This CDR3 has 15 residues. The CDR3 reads CASSQVWGHSYEQYF. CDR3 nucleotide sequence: TGTGCCAGCAGCCAAGTCTGGGGGCATAGTTACGAGCAGTACTTC.

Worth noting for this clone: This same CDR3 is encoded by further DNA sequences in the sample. CDR3 bases: TGTGCCAGCAGTTACTCTCCGACTAGCGGCTTATACAATGAGCAGTTCTTC. Protein sequence: CASSYSPTSGLYNEQFF. The gene calls are TRBV6-2 or TRBV6-3 and TRBJ2-1, with 9 positions matching TRBD2. V lost 0 bases to trimming and J lost 4 bases; unmatched junction nucleotides: 7. This CDR3 is built from 17 residues. CDR1 and CDR2 (germline): MNHEY, SVGEGT.

The CDR3: CAWSHGQVGDEQYF. The CDR3 DNA follows: TGTGCCTGGAGTCACGGACAGGTCGGTGACGAGCAGTACTTC. The rearrangement uses TRBV30 and TRBJ2-7; 7 bases are shared with TRBD1. V dropped 2 bases and J dropped 5; count of bases not matched to a gene: 9. The length of the CDR3 is 14 residues. Germline lookup yields CDR1 GTSNPN and CDR2 SVGIG (reference sequence).

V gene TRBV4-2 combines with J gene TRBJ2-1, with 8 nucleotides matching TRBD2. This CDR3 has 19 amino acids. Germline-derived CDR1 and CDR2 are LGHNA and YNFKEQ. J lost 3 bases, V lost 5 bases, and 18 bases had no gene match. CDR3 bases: TGTGCCAGCAGCTCACCGGGACTATCTTTGGGGACTAGCTACAATGAGCAGTTCTTC. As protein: CASSSPGLSLGTSYNEQFF.

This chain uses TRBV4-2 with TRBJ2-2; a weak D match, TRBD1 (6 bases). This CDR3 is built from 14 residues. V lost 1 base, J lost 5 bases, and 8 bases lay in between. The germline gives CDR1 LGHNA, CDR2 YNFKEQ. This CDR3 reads CASSQAGDTGELFF. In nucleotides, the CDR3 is TGTGCCAGCAGCCAAGCAGGGGATACCGGGGAGCTGTTTTTT.

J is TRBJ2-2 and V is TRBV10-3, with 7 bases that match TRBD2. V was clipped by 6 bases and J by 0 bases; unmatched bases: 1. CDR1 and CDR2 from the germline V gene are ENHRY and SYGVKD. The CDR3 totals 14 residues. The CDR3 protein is CAISREANTGELFF. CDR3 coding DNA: TGTGCCATCAGCCGGGAGGCGAACACCGGGGAGCTGTTTTTT.

For the CDR3, the DNA is TGTGCCAGTAGTGTTCCGGGACAGGGGGTTCAGCCCCAGCATTTT. It translates to CASSVPGQGVQPQHF. The rearrangement joins TRBV19 to TRBJ1-5; TRBD1 matches 11 bases. The ends lost 5 bases at V and 6 bases at J; junction bases unmatched: 6. The CDR3 totals 15 residues. Germline V CDR1 and CDR2: LNHDA, SQIVND (reference sequence).

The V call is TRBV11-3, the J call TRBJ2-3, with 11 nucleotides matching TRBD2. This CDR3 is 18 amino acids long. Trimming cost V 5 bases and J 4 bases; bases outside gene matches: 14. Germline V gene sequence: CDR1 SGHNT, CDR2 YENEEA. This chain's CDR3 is CASSRFETSGAYADTQYF. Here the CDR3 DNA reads TGTGCCAGCAGCCGTTTCGAGACTAGCGGGGCATATGCAGATACGCAGTATTTT.

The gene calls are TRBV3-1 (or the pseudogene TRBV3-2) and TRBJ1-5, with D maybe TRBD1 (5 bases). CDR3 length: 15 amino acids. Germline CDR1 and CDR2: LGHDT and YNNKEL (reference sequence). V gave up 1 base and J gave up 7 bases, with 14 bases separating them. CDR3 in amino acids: CASSQGAPGIQPQHF. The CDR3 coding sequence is TGTGCCAGCAGCCAAGGGGCCCCAGGGATCCAGCCCCAGCATTTT.

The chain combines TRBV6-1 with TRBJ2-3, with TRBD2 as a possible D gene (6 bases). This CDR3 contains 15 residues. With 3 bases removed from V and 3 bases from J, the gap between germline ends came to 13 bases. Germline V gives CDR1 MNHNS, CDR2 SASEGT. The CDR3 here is CASSDAGMGTDTQYF. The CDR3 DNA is TGTGCCAGCAGTGACGCGGGGATGGGGACAGATACGCAGTATTTT.

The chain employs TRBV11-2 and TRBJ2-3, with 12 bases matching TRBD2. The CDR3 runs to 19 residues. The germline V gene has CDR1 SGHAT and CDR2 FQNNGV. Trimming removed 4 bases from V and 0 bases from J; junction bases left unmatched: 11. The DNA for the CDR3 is TGTGCCAGCAGCTCCAGGACTAGCGGGAAAGGGGATAGCACAGATACGCAGTATTTT. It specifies CASSSRTSGKGDSTDTQYF.

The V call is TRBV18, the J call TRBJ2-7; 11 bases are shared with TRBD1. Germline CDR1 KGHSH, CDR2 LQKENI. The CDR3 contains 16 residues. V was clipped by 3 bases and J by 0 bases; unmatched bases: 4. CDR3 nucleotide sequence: TGTGCCAGCTCACCCCTAGGGACAGGGGGCTCCTACGAGCAGTACTTC. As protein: CASSPLGTGGSYEQYF. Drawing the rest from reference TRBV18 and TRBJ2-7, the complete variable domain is NAGVMQNPRHLVRRRGQEARLRCSPMKGHSHVYWYRQLPEEGLKFMVYLQKENIIDESGMPKERFSAEFPKEGPSILRIQQVVRGDSAAYFCASSPLGTGGSYEQYFGPGTRLTVT.

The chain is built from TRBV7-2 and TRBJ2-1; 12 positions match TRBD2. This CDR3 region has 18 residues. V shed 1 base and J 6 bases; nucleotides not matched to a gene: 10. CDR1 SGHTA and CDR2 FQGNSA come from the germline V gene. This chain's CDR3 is CASSLVGIGLAGLNEQFF. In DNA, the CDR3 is TGTGCCAGCAGCTTAGTCGGGATCGGACTAGCGGGACTCAATGAGCAGTTCTTC.

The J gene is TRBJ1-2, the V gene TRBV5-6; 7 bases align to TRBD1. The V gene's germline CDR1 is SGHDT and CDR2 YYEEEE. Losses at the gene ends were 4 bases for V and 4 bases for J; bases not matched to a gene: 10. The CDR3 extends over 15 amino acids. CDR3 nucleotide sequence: TGTGCCAGCAGCGCCATCGACAGGGTAGCCTATGGCTACACCTTC. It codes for CASSAIDRVAYGYTF.

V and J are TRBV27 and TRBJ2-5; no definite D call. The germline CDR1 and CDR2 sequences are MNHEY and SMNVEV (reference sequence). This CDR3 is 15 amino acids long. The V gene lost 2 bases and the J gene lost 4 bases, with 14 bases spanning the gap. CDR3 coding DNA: TGTGCCAGCAGTTTAGAAGGCTCGAGGCGAGAGACCCAGTACTTC. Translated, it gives CASSLEGSRRETQYF.

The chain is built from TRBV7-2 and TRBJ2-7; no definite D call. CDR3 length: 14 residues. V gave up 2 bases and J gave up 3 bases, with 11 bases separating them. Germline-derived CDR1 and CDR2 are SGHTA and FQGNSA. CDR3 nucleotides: TGTGCCAGCAGCTTAAGGTGGCAGGACTACGAGCAGTACTTC. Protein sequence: CASSLRWQDYEQYF.

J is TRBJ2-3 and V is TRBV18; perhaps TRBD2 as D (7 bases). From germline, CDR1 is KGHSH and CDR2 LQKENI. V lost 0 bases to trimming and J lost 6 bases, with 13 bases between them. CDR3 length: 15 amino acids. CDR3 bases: TGTGCCAGCTCACCACCGGAACAGGGAGGGGATACGCAGTATTTT. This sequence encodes CASSPPEQGGDTQYF.

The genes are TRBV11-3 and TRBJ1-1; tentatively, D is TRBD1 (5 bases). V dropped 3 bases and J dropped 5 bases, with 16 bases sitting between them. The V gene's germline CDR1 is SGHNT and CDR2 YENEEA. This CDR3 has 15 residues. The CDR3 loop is CASSFSGAGGTEAFF. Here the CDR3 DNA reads TGTGCCAGCAGCTTCTCGGGAGCCGGGGGGACTGAAGCTTTCTTT.

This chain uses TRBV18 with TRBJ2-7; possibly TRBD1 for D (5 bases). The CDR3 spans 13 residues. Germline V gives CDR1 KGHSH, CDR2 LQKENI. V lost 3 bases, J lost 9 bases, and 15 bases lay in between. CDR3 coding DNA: TGTGCCAGCTCACCGTTGATAGGGGAAGGGCAGTACTTC. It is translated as CASSPLIGEGQYF.

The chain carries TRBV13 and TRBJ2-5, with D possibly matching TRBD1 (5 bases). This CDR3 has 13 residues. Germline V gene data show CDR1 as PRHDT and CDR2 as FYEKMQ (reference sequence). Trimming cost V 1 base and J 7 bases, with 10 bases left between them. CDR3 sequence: CASSLDRIGTQYF. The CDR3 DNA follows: TGTGCCAGCAGCTTAGACAGGATCGGGACCCAGTACTTC.

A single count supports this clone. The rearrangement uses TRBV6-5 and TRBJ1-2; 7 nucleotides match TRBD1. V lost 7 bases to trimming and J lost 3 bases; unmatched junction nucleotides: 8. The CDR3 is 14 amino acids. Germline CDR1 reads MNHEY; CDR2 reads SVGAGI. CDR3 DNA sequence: TGTGCCAGCACCCTGACAGGGATCGACTATGGCTACACCTTC. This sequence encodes CASTLTGIDYGYTF.

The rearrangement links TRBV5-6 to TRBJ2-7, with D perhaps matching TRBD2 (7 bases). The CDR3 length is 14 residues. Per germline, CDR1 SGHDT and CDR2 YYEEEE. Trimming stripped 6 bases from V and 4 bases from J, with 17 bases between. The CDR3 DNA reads TGTGCCAGCAATTCGGGGGGCGCAGGTTACGAGCAGTACTTC. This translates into CASNSGGAGYEQYF.

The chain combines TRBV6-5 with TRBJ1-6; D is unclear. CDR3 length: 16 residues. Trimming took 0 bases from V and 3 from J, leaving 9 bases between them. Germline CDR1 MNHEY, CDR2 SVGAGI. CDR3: CASSYSITGYNSPLHF. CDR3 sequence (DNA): TGTGCCAGCAGTTACTCGATCACGGGCTATAATTCACCCCTCCACTTT.

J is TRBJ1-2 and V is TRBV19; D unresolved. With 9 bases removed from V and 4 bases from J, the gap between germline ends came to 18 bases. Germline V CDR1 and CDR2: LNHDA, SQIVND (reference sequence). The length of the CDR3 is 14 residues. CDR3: CASSNDLGGYGYTF. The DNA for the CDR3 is TGTGCCAGCTCCAACGACTTAGGTGGCTATGGCTACACCTTC.